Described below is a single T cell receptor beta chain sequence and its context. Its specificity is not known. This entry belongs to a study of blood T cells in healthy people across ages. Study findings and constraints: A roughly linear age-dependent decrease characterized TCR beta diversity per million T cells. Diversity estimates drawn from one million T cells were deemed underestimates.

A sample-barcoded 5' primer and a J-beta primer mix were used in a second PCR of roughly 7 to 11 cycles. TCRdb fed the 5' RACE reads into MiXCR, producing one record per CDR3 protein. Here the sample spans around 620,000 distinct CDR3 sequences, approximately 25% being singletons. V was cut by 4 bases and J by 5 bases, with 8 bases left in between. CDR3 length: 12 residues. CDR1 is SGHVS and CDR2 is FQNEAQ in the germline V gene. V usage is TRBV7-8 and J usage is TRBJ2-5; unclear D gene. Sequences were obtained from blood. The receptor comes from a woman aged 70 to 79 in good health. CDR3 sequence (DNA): TGTGCCAGCAGCTCTAGGGTGGAGACCCAGTACTTC. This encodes CASSSRVETQYF.